A selection of T cell receptor beta chains follows, all from one sample in a study of T cells in Graves' hyperthyroidism and ophthalmopathy. Using its own MiXCR run on the multiplex PCR reads, TCRdb lists one record per CDR3 protein. The sample lists fewer than 600,000 distinct CDR3 sequences; 13% to 15% were seen once. Sequenced material: blood. These receptors originate from a woman aged 40 to 50 with Graves' hyperthyroidism. Each CDR3 is given without its conserved first and last residue. D genes are given only for firm matches.

j_call	v_call	d_call	cdr3_aa
TRBJ2-6	TRBV28	TRBD2	ASRPGTGGTSGSELNSGANVLT
TRBJ2-5	TRBV5-1	NA	ASSLGYGSEQETQY
TRBJ2-2	TRBV6-5	NA	ASSYGLSGELF
TRBJ2-7	TRBV15	NA	ATSVKPGGTTYEQY
TRBJ1-5	TRBV28	NA	ASISGGNQPQH
TRBJ1-3	TRBV2	NA	ASSDAGAGNTIY
TRBJ1-5	TRBV5-1	TRBD1	ASSETGTDAH
TRBJ1-4	TRBV30	NA	AWTGGNEKLF
TRBJ1-1	TRBV5-8	NA	ASRRDQNTEAF
TRBJ2-7	TRBV27	TRBD1	ASSLSTGTSSYEQY
TRBJ2-2	TRBV18	NA	ASSPRWQQNTGELF
TRBJ1-3	TRBV28	TRBD1	ASSLSGQRNTIY
TRBJ1-4	TRBV4-2	NA	ASSQDRDEKLF
TRBJ2-1	TRBV15	TRBD1	ATSPQSGQGHNEQF
TRBJ2-3	TRBV28	TRBD2	ASRSGLAGPTDTQY
TRBJ2-1	TRBV5-1	NA	ASSLGQPYNEQF
TRBJ2-7	TRBV6-1	NA	ASSEGPSSYEQY
TRBJ2-5	TRBV12-3/TRBV12-4	NA	ASSLGYGETQY
TRBJ2-6	TRBV9	TRBD1	ASSVGGTAGANVLT
TRBJ2-2	TRBV11-3	TRBD1	ASSLYAGGNTGELF
TRBJ2-4	TRBV5-1	NA	ASSQGSTKNIQY
TRBJ2-7	TRBV11-2	TRBD2	ASSLDAGAYEQY
TRBJ1-1	TRBV29-1	NA	SVEVGGLTEAF
TRBJ2-1	TRBV28	NA	ASTGTAINEQF
TRBJ2-1	TRBV12-3/TRBV12-4	NA	ASSSDQGGYNEQF
TRBJ2-7	TRBV13	TRBD1	ASSRGTGAYEQY